This TCR beta chain was sequenced during a study of shared clonotypes between healthy human individuals. The CDR3 totals 17 residues. From germline, CDR1 is MNHEY and CDR2 SMNVEV (reference sequence). V was trimmed by 3 bases and J by 0 bases, leaving 15 bases between them. Authors' processing steps: ImmunoSEQ junction-only sequences lacked quality scores, so their filtering differed. Assay used: immunoSEQ multiplex PCR; TCRdb lists only in-frame clones, some missing. V, J and clone size reflect that table, while D and trimming were determined from the DNA. This sample yields 1.6 million or so clones, of which more than 95% are seen a single time; over 1% belongs to the top ten.

The origin of this receptor is a man aged 25 to 45 in good health. The sample was naive CD4+ T cells sorted from blood. The sample's subset: CD45RA+ positively selected. V usage is TRBV27 and J usage is TRBJ1-5, with D possibly being TRBD1 (5 bases). The CDR3 here is CASSFWQGNPSNQPQHF. The CDR3 nucleotides read TGTGCCAGCAGTTTTTGGCAGGGAAACCCTAGCAATCAGCCCCAGCATTTT.